The 20 T cell receptor beta chains given below trace back to one sample, sequenced in a study of shared clonotypes between healthy human individuals (dated by TCRdb to about 2020). The library was generated by the immunoSEQ multiplex PCR assay. In TCRdb, the immuneACCESS table is reduced to in-frame sequences with V and J assigned. These tables do not hold every clone; where another copy was compared, an unresolved V gene accounts for under half, and the others remain unexplained. The sample includes a few million clones, with 85% to 95% observed a single time. The top ten hold about 0.39% of the sample. Sample: naive CD4+ T cells from PBMCs. The label giving this sample's cell subset or site can be read as: CD45RA+ positively selected. Source of these receptors: a man between 18 and 35 years old in good health. Some clones in this sample may be carry-over from other donors' samples.

The chain is built from TRBV6-5 and TRBJ1-2, with D unclear. The CDR3 is made up of 14 amino acids. Germline lookup yields CDR1 MNHEY and CDR2 SVGAGI. V gave up 4 bases and J gave up 4 bases, with 13 bases separating them. The CDR3 sequence: CASSSWREFYGYTF. CDR3 coding DNA: TGTGCCAGCAGTTCTTGGAGGGAATTCTATGGCTACACCTTC.

Remarks on this clone: Other DNA sequences in the sample encode the same CDR3. This chain joins TRBV18 and TRBJ2-3, with TRBD2 as a possible D gene (6 bases). Per germline, CDR1 KGHSH and CDR2 LQKENI. Trimming left V 3 bases short and J 0 bases short, with 10 bases between. The CDR3 runs to 15 residues. The CDR3 loop is CASSPTAGSTDTQYF. The CDR3 DNA follows: TGTGCCAGCTCACCGACCGCGGGGAGCACAGATACGCAGTATTTT.

A few counts support this clone. The rearrangement uses TRBV2 and TRBJ1-1; a weak D match, TRBD1 (5 bases). Deletions cut 5 bases from V and 5 bases from J, with 18 bases between. This CDR3 contains 15 residues. Germline CDR1 SNHLY, CDR2 FYNNEI. CDR3 loop: CASSQTGTWGTEAFF. In nucleotides, the CDR3 is TGTGCCAGCAGTCAGACCGGGACCTGGGGGACTGAAGCTTTCTTT.

This clone was counted only a few times. V is TRBV19 and J is TRBJ1-5, with TRBD1 as a possible D gene (5 bases). The germline V and J ends were trimmed by 5 bases and 3 bases, with 23 bases remaining between them. The CDR3 loop spans 18 amino acids. Germline values: CDR1 LNHDA, CDR2 SQIVND (reference sequence). The CDR3 loop is CASSSSTWTKRVNQPQHF. The CDR3 DNA reads as TGTGCCAGTAGTTCCTCTACATGGACAAAAAGGGTCAATCAGCCCCAGCATTTT.

The count of this clone is one. This rearrangement joins TRBV5-6 to TRBJ1-2, with 7 positions matching TRBD1. With V trimmed by 3 bases and J by 11 bases, 10 bases remained unmatched. Germline CDR1 reads SGHDT; CDR2 reads YYEEEE. The CDR3 has 13 amino acids. CDR3 sequence reads: CASSWGDSYTYTF. DNA for the CDR3: TGTGCCAGCAGCTGGGGGGACAGCTATACTTACACCTTC. Drawing the rest from reference TRBV5-6 and TRBJ1-2, the complete variable domain is DAGVTQSPTHLIKTRGQQVTLRCSPKSGHDTVSWYQQALGQGPQFIFQYYEEEERQRGNFPDRFSGHQFPNYSSELNVNALLLGDSALYLCASSWGDSYTYTFGSGTRLTVV.

This chain connects TRBV2 to TRBJ1-2, with D maybe TRBD1 (5 bases). The V and J ends lost 8 bases and 5 bases respectively, with 12 bases between them. CDR1 is SNHLY, CDR2 FYNNEI, per germline. The CDR3 totals 12 residues. CDR3 loop: CASGGTAYGYTF. The CDR3 DNA sequence: TGTGCCAGCGGGGGGACCGCGTATGGCTACACCTTC.

Comment on this clone: Other DNA sequences of this sample code for an identical CDR3. The chain combines TRBV6-5 with TRBJ1-2; a weak D match, TRBD1 (6 bases). The V gene lost 5 bases and the J gene lost 5 bases, with 9 bases spanning the gap. Germline assignment: CDR1 MNHEY and CDR2 SVGAGI. The CDR3 consists of 12 residues. The CDR3 region has the DNA TGTGCCAGCAGTCCGGGGGCTTATGGCTACACCTTC. Protein sequence: CASSPGAYGYTF.

The CDR3 loop reads CASSFDRDRGNTIYF. CDR3 coding DNA: TGTGCCAGCAGCTTCGACCGGGACAGAGGAAACACCATATATTTT. This chain uses TRBV7-2 with TRBJ1-3; 7 bases are shared with TRBD1. The germline V gene has CDR1 SGHTA and CDR2 FQGNSA. The CDR3 length is 15 residues. The V and J ends lost 3 bases and 4 bases, in that order; junction bases with no gene match: 6.

The chain employs TRBV29-1 and TRBJ2-5; D uncertain. Germline loops: CDR1 SQVTM, CDR2 ANQGSEA. This CDR3 comprises 12 residues. V shed 5 bases and J shed 0 bases, with 7 bases lying between them. CDR3 loop: CSVFGYQETQYF. The CDR3 coding sequence is TGCAGCGTTTTCGGGTACCAAGAGACCCAGTACTTC.

About this clone: The sample holds other DNA sequences that translate to the same CDR3. The chain uses TRBV5-4 and TRBJ2-1; 9 bases are a match to TRBD2. CDR1 SGHNT and CDR2 YYREEE come from the germline V gene (reference sequence). This CDR3 has 16 residues. The V segment lost 4 bases and the J segment 3 bases; nucleotides outside the gene matches: 8. The DNA for the CDR3 is TGTGCCAGCAGCCCACCGGGACTAGCAGTCTACAATGAGCAGTTCTTC. Encoded protein: CASSPPGLAVYNEQFF.

Regarding this clone: Additional DNA sequences in this sample encode the identical CDR3. This rearrangement joins TRBV28 to TRBJ2-7, with no clear D. Trimming left V 5 bases short and J 2 bases short, with 4 bases between. This CDR3 is 11 amino acids long. In germline, CDR1 is MDHEN, CDR2 SYDVKM. The CDR3 DNA reads TGTGCCAGCAGTGCAACCTACGAGCAGTACTTC. Amino acids: CASSATYEQYF.

This clone was observed a handful of times. The same CDR3 can be traced to other DNA sequences in this sample. This chain uses TRBV28 with TRBJ1-2, with 8 bases identical to TRBD1. The J segment lost 4 bases and the V segment lost 9 bases, leaving 1 base of the junction unmatched. There are 11 residues in the CDR3. Germline CDR1 MDHEN, CDR2 SYDVKM. CDR3 DNA sequence: TGTGCCAGTACAGGGGGCTATGGCTACACCTTC. It specifies CASTGGYGYTF.

The chain carries TRBV11-2 and TRBJ1-1; D remains ambiguous. This CDR3 region has 15 residues. Germline-derived CDR1 and CDR2 are SGHAT and FQNNGV. Trimming took off 6 bases at V and 0 bases at J, with 14 bases between the two ends. The CDR3 protein is CASSTAGQLNTEAFF. For the CDR3, the DNA is TGTGCCAGCAGTACGGCCGGGCAGCTGAACACTGAAGCTTTCTTT.

DNA of the CDR3: TGCGCCAGTACTACTAGCGGGAGTAATGATGAGCAGTTCTTC. Its protein product is CASTTSGSNDEQFF. J is TRBJ2-1 and V is TRBV5-1, with 11 bases fitting TRBD2. The CDR3 contains 14 residues. The germline V gene encodes CDR1 SGHRS and CDR2 YFSETQ. V gave up 8 bases and J gave up 8 bases; unmatched junction bases: 9.

This chain joins TRBV11-1 and TRBJ2-4; 10 bases are a match to TRBD1. The CDR3 consists of 18 residues. Per the germline V gene, CDR1 is SGHAT and CDR2 is FQDESV (reference sequence). V lost 1 base, J lost 6 bases, and 12 bases stayed unmatched. The CDR3 protein is CASSLVAVRQGARNIQYF. The CDR3 DNA reads TGTGCCAGCAGCTTAGTAGCCGTGCGACAGGGGGCGCGAAACATTCAGTACTTC.

J is TRBJ2-2 and V is TRBV18, with D uncertain. The CDR3 runs 16 residues. Trimming left V 3 bases short and J 3 bases short, with 14 bases between. CDR1 is KGHSH, CDR2 LQKENI, per germline. The CDR3 region is CASSPAALGYTGELFF. CDR3 bases: TGTGCCAGCTCACCTGCAGCGCTGGGGTACACCGGGGAGCTGTTTTTT.

This sequence joins TRBV7-8 and TRBJ2-6; weak D call: TRBD2 (6 bases). The germline V and J ends were trimmed by 0 bases and 3 bases, with 21 bases remaining between them. This CDR3 comprises 20 residues. Germline assignment: CDR1 SGHVS and CDR2 FQNEAQ. The CDR3 reads CASSLAPGPGVVGGANVLTF. The CDR3 DNA reads TGTGCCAGCAGCTTAGCTCCGGGACCGGGAGTAGTAGGTGGGGCCAACGTCCTGACTTTC.

This rearrangement joins TRBV7-9 to TRBJ2-1; 8 bases are a match to TRBD2. In germline, CDR1 is SEHNR, CDR2 FQNEAQ (reference sequence). The V gene end was trimmed by 5 bases and the J gene end by 11 bases; junction bases not matched to a gene: 5. This CDR3 contains 12 residues. CDR3 coding DNA: TGTGCCAGCAGCCCCCCTAGCGGGCAGCAGTTCTTC. This gives the protein CASSPPSGQQFF.

The gene calls are TRBV20-1 and TRBJ2-5; the D is unclear. CDR3 length: 11 residues. V lost 5 bases and J lost 5, with 9 bases in between. Germline-derived CDR1 and CDR2 are DFQATT and SNEGSKA (reference sequence). The chain's CDR3 is CSAFLGETQYF. In nucleotides, the CDR3 is TGCAGTGCTTTTCTGGGGGAGACCCAGTACTTC.

Worth noting for this clone: Distinct nucleotide sequences in the sample also encode this CDR3. The chain recombines TRBV12-5 with TRBJ2-3; D remains ambiguous. The germline V gene encodes CDR1 LGHNT and CDR2 FRNRAP. The CDR3 length is 13 residues. V was trimmed by 2 bases and J by 1 base, leaving 4 bases between them. As DNA, the CDR3 is TGTGCTAGTGGTTTGTCCGGCACAGATACGCAGTATTTT. Translating it yields CASGLSGTDTQYF.